This TCR beta chain was obtained from a study of blood T cell repertoires in COVID-19. TCRdb's copy holds only in-frame clones and misses some; the assay was immunoSEQ multiplex PCR. The sample carries 150,000 to 200,000 clones, approximately 80% recorded once. This clone was seen once. This TCR derives from a man aged 35-49 years who had recovered from COVID-19. Sequencing was performed on PBMCs or T cells enriched from blood (not recorded which).

The CDR3 loop reads CASRETGFYEQYF. The CDR3 DNA follows: TGTGCCAGCAGGGAGACAGGGTTCTACGAGCAGTACTTC. The chain uses TRBV6-5 and TRBJ2-7, with TRBD1 matching over 7 bases. Per germline, CDR1 MNHEY and CDR2 SVGAGI. The CDR3 is made up of 13 amino acids. Unmatched junction bases numbered 5, after V lost 6 bases and J lost 3 bases.